This T cell receptor beta chain was captured by sequencing in a study of OX40 agonist ivuxolimab in advanced cancers. Study outcomes and limitations: Patients who responded partially at 0.1-3.0 mg/kg showed clonal expansion ranking among the lowest.

On this clone: Its target is unknown.

Profiled with immunoSEQ multiplex PCR; TCRdb holds only in-frame clones, not every one. The repertoire consists of fewer than 100,000 clones, with around 85% occurring once and the leading ten covering approximately 0.5%. The V and J ends lost 0 bases and 6 bases respectively, with 17 bases between them. The germline CDR1 and CDR2 sequences are LGHNA and YSLEER. The CDR3 totals 17 residues. The chain recombines TRBV4-3 with TRBJ2-2, with D uncertain. The receptor was derived from an adult with an advanced solid tumor such as melanoma, head and neck, liver or kidney cancer. The specimen comprised CD4+ or CD8+ T cells sorted from blood, sampled in a trial of the OX40 agonist ivuxolimab. The CDR3 reads CASSQDTFPASAGELFF. The CDR3, as DNA: TGCGCCAGCAGCCAAGATACTTTTCCGGCTTCGGCCGGGGAGCTGTTTTTT.